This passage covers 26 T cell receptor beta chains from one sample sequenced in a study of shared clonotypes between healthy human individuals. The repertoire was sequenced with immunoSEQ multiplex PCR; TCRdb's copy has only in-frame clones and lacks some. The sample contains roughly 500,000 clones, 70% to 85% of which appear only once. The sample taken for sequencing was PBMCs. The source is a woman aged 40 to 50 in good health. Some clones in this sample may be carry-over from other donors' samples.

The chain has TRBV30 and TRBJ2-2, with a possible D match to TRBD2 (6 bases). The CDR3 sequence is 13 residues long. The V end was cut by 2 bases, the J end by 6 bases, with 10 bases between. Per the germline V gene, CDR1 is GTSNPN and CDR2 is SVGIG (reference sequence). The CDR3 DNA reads TGTGCCTGGAGTCGAACGGGGGCCGGGGAGCTGTTTTTT. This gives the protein CAWSRTGAGELFF.

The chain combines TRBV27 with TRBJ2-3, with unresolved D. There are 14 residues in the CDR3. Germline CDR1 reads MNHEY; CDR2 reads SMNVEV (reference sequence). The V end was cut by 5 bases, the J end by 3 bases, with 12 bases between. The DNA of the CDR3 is TGTGCCAGCAGTCCTACACAGATTACAGATACGCAGTATTTT. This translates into CASSPTQITDTQYF.

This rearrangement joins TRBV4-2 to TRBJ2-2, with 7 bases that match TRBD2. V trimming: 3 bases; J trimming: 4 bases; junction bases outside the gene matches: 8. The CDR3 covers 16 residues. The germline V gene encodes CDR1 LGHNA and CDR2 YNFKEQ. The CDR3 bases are TGTGCCAGCAGCCAGTTAGCGGGCTGGGCCACCGGGGAGCTGTTTTTT. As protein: CASSQLAGWATGELFF.

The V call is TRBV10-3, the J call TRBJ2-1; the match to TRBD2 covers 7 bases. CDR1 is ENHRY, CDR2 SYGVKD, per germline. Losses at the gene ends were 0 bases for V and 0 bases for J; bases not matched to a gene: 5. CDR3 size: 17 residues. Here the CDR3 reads CAISESIGGSSYNEQFF. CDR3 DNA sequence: TGTGCCATCAGTGAGTCGATCGGGGGGAGCTCCTACAATGAGCAGTTCTTC.

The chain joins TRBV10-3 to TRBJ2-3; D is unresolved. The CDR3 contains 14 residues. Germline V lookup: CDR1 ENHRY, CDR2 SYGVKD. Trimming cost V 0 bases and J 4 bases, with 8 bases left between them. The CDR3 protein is CAISESRPSDTQYF. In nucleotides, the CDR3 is TGTGCCATCAGTGAGTCACGACCCTCAGATACGCAGTATTTT.

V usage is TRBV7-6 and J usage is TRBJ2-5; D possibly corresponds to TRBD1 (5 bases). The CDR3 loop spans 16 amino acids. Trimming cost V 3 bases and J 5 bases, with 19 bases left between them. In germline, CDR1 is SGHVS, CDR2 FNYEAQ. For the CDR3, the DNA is TGTGCCAGCAGCTTCCGGCAGGGAAGGTGGATGGAGACCCAGTACTTC. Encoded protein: CASSFRQGRWMETQYF.

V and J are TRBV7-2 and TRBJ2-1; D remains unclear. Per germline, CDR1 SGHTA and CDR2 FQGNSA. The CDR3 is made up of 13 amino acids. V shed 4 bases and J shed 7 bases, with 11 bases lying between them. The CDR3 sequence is CASSYRTGNEQFF. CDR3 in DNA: TGTGCCAGCAGCTATAGGACCGGGAATGAGCAGTTCTTC. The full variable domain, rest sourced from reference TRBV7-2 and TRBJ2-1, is GAGVSQSPSNKVTEKGKDVELRCDPISGHTALYWYRQSLGQGLEFLIYFQGNSAPDKSGLPSDRFSAERTGGSVSTLTIQRTQQEDSAVYLCASSYRTGNEQFFGPGTRLTVL.

In nucleotides, the CDR3 is TGTGCCGGCAACAGGGTTAGCTCTGGAAACACCATATATTTT. It is translated as CAGNRVSSGNTIYF. The chain recombines TRBV19 with TRBJ1-3, with TRBD1 as a possible D gene (6 bases). This CDR3 has 14 amino acids. Germline V gives CDR1 LNHDA, CDR2 SQIVND (reference sequence). Trimming cost V 11 bases and J 0 bases, with 14 bases left between them.

CDR3 DNA: TGTGCCAGCAGCTTAGTGGGGTCTTCAGTCTACACCTTC. Translation gives CASSLVGSSVYTF. The chain recombines TRBV7-2 with TRBJ1-2; D gene unclear. Looked up from germline, CDR1 is SGHTA and CDR2 is FQGNSA. This CDR3 has 13 residues. Trimming removed 1 base from V and 10 bases from J, with 13 bases in between. The whole variable domain, remainder taken from reference TRBV7-2 and TRBJ1-2, is GAGVSQSPSNKVTEKGKDVELRCDPISGHTALYWYRQSLGQGLEFLIYFQGNSAPDKSGLPSDRFSAERTGGSVSTLTIQRTQQEDSAVYLCASSLVGSSVYTFGSGTRLTVV.

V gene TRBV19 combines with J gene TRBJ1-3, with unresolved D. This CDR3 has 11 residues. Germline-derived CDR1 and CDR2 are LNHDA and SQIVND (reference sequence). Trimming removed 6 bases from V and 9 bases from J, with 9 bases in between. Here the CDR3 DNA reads TGTGCCAGTAGCGCTCCTCCCACCATATATTTT. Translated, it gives CASSAPPTIYF.

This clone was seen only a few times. The CDR3, as DNA: TGTGCCAGCGGGGACAGAACCTACGAGCAGTACTTC. Encoded protein: CASGDRTYEQYF. The chain is built from TRBV6-1 and TRBJ2-7; 7 bases align to TRBD1. This CDR3 spans 12 amino acids. The germline V gene encodes CDR1 MNHNS and CDR2 SASEGT. Trimming at V came to 8 bases and at J to 2 bases, leaving 3 bases not matched to a gene.

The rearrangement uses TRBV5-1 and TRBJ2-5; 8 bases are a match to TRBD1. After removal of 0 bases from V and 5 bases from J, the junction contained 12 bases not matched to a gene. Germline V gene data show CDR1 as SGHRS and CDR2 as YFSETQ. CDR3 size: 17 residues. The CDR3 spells CASSLGGQGVRMETQYF. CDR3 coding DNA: TGCGCCAGCAGCTTGGGTGGACAGGGTGTTCGAATGGAGACCCAGTACTTC.

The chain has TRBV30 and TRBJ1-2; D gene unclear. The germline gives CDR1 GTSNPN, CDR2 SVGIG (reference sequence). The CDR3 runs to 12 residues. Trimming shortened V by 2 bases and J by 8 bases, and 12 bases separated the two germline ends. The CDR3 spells CAWSPGKKGYTF. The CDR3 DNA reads TGTGCCTGGAGTCCTGGTAAGAAGGGCTACACCTTC.

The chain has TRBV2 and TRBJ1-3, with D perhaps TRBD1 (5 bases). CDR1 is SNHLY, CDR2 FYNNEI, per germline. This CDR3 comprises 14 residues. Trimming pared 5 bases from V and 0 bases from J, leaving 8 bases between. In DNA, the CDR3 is TGTGCCAGCAGTTCAGGGTTCTCTGGAAACACCATATATTTT. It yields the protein CASSSGFSGNTIYF.

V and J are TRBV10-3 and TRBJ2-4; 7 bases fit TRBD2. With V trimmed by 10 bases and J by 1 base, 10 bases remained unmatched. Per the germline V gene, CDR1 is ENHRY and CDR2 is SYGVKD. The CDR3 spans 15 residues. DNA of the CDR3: TGTGCCACTGGGCCTAGCGGTAGGGCCAAAAACATTCAGTACTTC. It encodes CATGPSGRAKNIQYF.

CDR3 in amino acids: CASSLVLAGGLSQETQYF. DNA for the CDR3: TGTGCCAGCAGCTTGGTACTAGCGGGAGGGCTTTCCCAAGAGACCCAGTACTTC. The chain is built from TRBV5-5 and TRBJ2-5; 13 bases are a match to TRBD2. With V trimmed by 0 bases and J by 1 base, 6 bases remained unmatched. CDR1 is SGHKS, CDR2 YYEKEE, per germline (reference sequence). The CDR3 is made up of 18 amino acids. The whole variable domain, remainder taken from reference TRBV5-5 and TRBJ2-5, is DAGVTQSPTHLIKTRGQQVTLRCSPISGHKSVSWYQQVLGQGPQFIFQYYEKEERGRGNFPDRFSARQFPNYSSELNVNALLLGDSALYLCASSLVLAGGLSQETQYFGPGTRLLVL.

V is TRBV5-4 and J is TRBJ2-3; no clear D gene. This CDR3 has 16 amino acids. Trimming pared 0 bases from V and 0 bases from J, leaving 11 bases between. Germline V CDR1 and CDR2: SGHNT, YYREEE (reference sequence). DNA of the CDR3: TGTGCCAGCAGCTTGGGCACAGACACTAGCACAGATACGCAGTATTTT. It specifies CASSLGTDTSTDTQYF.

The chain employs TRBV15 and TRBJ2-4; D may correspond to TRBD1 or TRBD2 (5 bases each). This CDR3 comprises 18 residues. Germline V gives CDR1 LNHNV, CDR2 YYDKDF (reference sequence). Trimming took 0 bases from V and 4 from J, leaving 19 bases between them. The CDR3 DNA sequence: TGTGCCACCAGCAGAGATCGTGGGACCCCGCGGGTTAAAAACATTCAGTACTTC. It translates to CATSRDRGTPRVKNIQYF.

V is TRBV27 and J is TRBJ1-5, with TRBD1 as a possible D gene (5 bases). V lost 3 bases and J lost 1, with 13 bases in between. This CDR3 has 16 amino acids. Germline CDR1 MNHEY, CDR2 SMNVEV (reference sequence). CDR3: CASSFSRAWSNQPQHF. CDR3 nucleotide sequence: TGTGCCAGCAGTTTTTCCAGGGCCTGGAGCAATCAGCCCCAGCATTTT.

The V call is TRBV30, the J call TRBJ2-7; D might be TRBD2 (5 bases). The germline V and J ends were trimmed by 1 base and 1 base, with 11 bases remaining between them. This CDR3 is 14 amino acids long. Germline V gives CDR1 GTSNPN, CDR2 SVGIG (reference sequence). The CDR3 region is CAWSGGLVSYEQYF. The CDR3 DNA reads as TGTGCCTGGAGTGGAGGGTTGGTATCCTACGAGCAGTACTTC.

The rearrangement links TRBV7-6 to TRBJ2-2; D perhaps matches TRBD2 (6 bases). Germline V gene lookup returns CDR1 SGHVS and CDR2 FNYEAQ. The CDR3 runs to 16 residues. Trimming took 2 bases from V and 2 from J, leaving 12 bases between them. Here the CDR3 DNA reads TGTGCCAGCAGCTTATTGGGGGGATTTAACACCGGGGAGCTGTTTTTT. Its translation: CASSLLGGFNTGELFF. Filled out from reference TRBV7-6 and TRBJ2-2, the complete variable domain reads GAGVSQSPRYKVTKRGQDVALRCDPISGHVSLYWYRQALGQGPEFLTYFNYEAQQDKSGLPNDRFSAERPEGSISTLTIQRTEQRDSAMYRCASSLLGGFNTGELFFGEGSRLTVL.

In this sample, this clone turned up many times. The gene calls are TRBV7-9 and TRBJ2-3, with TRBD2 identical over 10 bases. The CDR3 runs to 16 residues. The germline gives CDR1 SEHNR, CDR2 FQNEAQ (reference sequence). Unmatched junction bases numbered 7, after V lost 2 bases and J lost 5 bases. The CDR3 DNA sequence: TGTGCCAGCAGCTTAAGCCTAGCGGGAGCGGTAGATACGCAGTATTTT. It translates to CASSLSLAGAVDTQYF.

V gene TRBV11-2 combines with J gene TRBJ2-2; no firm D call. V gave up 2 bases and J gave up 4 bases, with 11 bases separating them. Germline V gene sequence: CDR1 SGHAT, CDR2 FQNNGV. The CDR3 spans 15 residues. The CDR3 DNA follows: TGTGCCAGCAGCTTACTTATTTCGGGCACCGGGGAGCTGTTTTTT. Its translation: CASSLLISGTGELFF.

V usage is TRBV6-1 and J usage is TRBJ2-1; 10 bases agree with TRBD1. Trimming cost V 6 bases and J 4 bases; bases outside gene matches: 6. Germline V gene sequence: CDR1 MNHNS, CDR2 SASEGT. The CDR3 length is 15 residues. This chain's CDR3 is CASSVGTGAYNEQFF. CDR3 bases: TGTGCCAGCAGCGTGGGGACAGGGGCTTACAATGAGCAGTTCTTC.

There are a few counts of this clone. In DNA form, the CDR3 reads TGTGCCAGCAGCTGGGGGCTAGCGGACCGCAATGAGCAGTTCTTC. It encodes CASSWGLADRNEQFF. The chain has TRBV5-6 and TRBJ2-1, with D possibly matching TRBD2 (7 bases). Trimming took 3 bases from V and 6 from J, leaving 16 bases between them. CDR1 SGHDT and CDR2 YYEEEE come from the germline V gene. This CDR3 is 15 amino acids long. Looking up the rest from reference TRBV5-6 and TRBJ2-1 gives the full variable domain: DAGVTQSPTHLIKTRGQQVTLRCSPKSGHDTVSWYQQALGQGPQFIFQYYEEEERQRGNFPDRFSGHQFPNYSSELNVNALLLGDSALYLCASSWGLADRNEQFFGPGTRLTVL.

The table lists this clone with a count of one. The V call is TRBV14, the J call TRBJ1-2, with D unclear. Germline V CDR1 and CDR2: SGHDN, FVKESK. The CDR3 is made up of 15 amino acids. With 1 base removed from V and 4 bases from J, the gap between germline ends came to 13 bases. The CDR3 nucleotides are TGTGCCAGCAGCCAAGTTACAGCCGAATCCTATGGCTACACCTTC. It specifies CASSQVTAESYGYTF.